This T cell receptor (beta chain) came from a study of vaccination and CD4 T cells after COVID-19. About the research overall: Each participant underwent a two-dose regimen of either the BNT162b2 or the mRNA-1273 vaccine.

Specified treatment: approximately nine-day PBMC culture with coronavirus spike peptide pools or control peptides (ViraFEST assay). Scientists ran DNA taken from cultured CD4+ T cells through the Oncomine TCR Beta short-read assay for sequencing. TCRdb recomputed calls from the PCR reads with MiXCR, one row per CDR3 protein. The table shows approximately 14,000 distinct CDR3 sequences, with 20% to 25% occurring only once. The germline gives CDR1 KGHSH, CDR2 LQKENI. The CDR3 length is 15 residues. The J segment lost 3 bases and the V segment lost 4 bases, leaving 0 bases of the junction unmatched. This clonotype was picked up one time. Its antigen remains unidentified.

This TCR was recovered from a human donor who received a COVID-19 vaccine. The source was CD4+ T cells from blood, cultured in vitro, collected before SARS-CoV-2 vaccination. V gene TRBV18 combines with J gene TRBJ2-1; 13 bases line up with TRBD2. CDR3 amino acids: CASSRTSGGYNEQFF. The CDR3 nucleotides are TGTGCCAGCTCACGGACTAGCGGGGGCTACAATGAGCAGTTCTTC. The entire variable domain, with the rest obtained from reference TRBV18 and TRBJ2-1, is as follows: NAGVMQNPRHLVRRRGQEARLRCSPMKGHSHVYWYRQLPEEGLKFMVYLQKENIIDESGMPKERFSAEFPKEGPSILRIQQVVRGDSAAYFCASSRTSGGYNEQFFGPGTRLTVL.